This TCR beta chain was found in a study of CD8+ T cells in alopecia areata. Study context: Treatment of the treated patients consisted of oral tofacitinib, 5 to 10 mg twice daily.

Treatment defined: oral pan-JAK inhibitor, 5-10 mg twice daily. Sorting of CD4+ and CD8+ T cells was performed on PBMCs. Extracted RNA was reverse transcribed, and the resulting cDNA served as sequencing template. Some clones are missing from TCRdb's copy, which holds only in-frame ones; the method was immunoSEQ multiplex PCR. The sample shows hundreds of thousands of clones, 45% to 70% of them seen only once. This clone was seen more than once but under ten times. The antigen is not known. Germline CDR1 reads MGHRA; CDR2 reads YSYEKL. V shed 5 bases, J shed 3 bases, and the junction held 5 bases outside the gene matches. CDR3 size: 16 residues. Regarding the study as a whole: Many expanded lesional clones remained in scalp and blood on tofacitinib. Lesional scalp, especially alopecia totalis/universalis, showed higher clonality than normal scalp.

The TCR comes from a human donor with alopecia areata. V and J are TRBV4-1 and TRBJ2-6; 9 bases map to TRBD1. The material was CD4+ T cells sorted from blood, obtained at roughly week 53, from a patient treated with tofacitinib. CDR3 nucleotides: TGCGCCAGCAGCGGGACAGGGTCTCATGGGGCCAACGTCCTGACTTTC. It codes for CASSGTGSHGANVLTF.